This T cell receptor beta chain was retrieved from a study of OX40 agonist ivuxolimab in advanced cancers. At the level of the study: The study treated patients with ivuxolimab, an agonistic anti-OX40 (CD134) antibody.

For this clone: Its specificity is unknown.

Study-level findings and limits: The study observed clonal expansion of CD4+ and CD8+ blood T cells by week 6 at 0.1 to 3.0 mg/kg.

The data were produced by immunoSEQ multiplex PCR, yet TCRdb's version contains in-frame clones alone and is incomplete. The top ten clones hold less than 2.5% of a sample with 55,000 to 65,000 clones, 84% of them seen once. Germline values: CDR1 SGHRS, CDR2 YFSETQ. Trimming took 3 bases from V and 2 from J, leaving 14 bases between them. The CDR3 consists of 15 residues. V is TRBV5-1 and J is TRBJ1-1, with D maybe TRBD1 (6 bases). This specimen consisted of CD4+ or CD8+ T cells sorted from blood, obtained in a trial of the OX40 agonist ivuxolimab. The TCR comes from an adult with an advanced solid tumor such as melanoma, head and neck, liver or kidney cancer. CDR3 amino acids: CASSSRLGGNTEAFF. CDR3 bases: TGCGCCAGCAGCTCTAGGTTAGGGGGTAACACTGAAGCTTTCTTT.